The entry that follows covers one TCR beta chain sequence. These data are taken from a study of OX40 agonist ivuxolimab in advanced cancers. Study as a whole: Prior checkpoint blockade (anti-PD-1, anti-PD-L1 or anti-CTLA-4) was permitted; roughly 40% had it.

The repertoire was sequenced with immunoSEQ multiplex PCR; TCRdb's copy has only in-frame clones and lacks some. In the table there are just under 65,000 clones, about 90% of which are singletons. The CDR3 length is 19 residues. The germline V gene encodes CDR1 WSHSY and CDR2 SAAADI. V trimming: 7 bases; J trimming: 0 bases; junction bases outside the gene matches: 14. The TCR originated in an adult with an advanced solid tumor such as melanoma, head and neck, liver or kidney cancer. The chain combines TRBV10-2 with TRBJ2-7; 14 bases fit TRBD2. Sequencing was performed on CD4+ or CD8+ T cells sorted from blood, taken in a trial of the OX40 agonist ivuxolimab. The DNA of the CDR3 is TGCGCCAGCATCCTGCAGACTAGCGGGGGGGCGTTTAACTCCTACGAGCAGTACTTC. Translation gives CASILQTSGGAFNSYEQYF.